This TCR beta chain stems from a study of shared clonotypes between healthy human individuals. Regarding this clone: Its antigen remains unknown.

Sorted-subset replicate PCR reactions contained roughly 200 ng DNA, corresponding to tens of thousands of T cell genomes. Clones were sequenced by immunoSEQ multiplex PCR, and TCRdb holds only the in-frame ones, with some missing. The sample lists about 2 million clones; about 94% were seen once. Study results and limitations: Despite large depth, rarefaction showed incomplete sorted-subset sequencing. Non-shared clonotypes displayed generation probabilities falling below those of clonotypes present in all four donors.

J was trimmed by 9 bases and V by 4 bases; bases with no gene match: 11. The CDR3 has 15 amino acids. Germline CDR1 ENHRY, CDR2 SYGVKD. Cells designated naive CD8 were CD45RO-negative and were positively selected for CCR7, with terminally differentiated effector memory CD45RA+ cells excluded. This chain joins TRBV10-3 and TRBJ2-1; 8 nucleotides agree with TRBD2. Sequencing was performed on naive CD8+ T cells sorted from blood. The clonotype was recovered from a man aged 18 to 29 in good health. Here the CDR3 DNA reads TGTGCCATCAGTGGCTCAGGCGGGGGGTTCGGTGAGCAGTTCTTC. Amino acid sequence: CAISGSGGGFGEQFF.